The rows below give T cell receptor beta chains drawn from one sample of a study of blood T cells in healthy people across ages. TCRdb called the 5' RACE reads again in MiXCR, with one record for every CDR3 protein. The profile shows about 730,000 distinct CDR3 sequences, more than 40% of them singletons. Source material: blood. Receptor source: a woman in her fifties or sixties in good health. CDR3s include the opening cysteine and the closing phenylalanine or tryptophan. Fields, in order: V gene, clone size, J gene, D gene, CDR3 protein, CDR3 DNA. D genes are given only for firm matches. Only part of the rows carry a size: once, few, many, or a class if the clone is expanded.

v_gene: TRBV20-1
abundance: few
j_gene: TRBJ2-2
d_gene: NA
CDR3aa: CSARPFLTGELFF
CDR3nt: TGCAGTGCTCGTCCGTTCCTCACCGGGGAGCTGTTTTTT

v_gene: TRBV7-2
abundance: few
j_gene: TRBJ2-3
d_gene: NA
CDR3aa: CASSLGGEADTQYF
CDR3nt: TGTGCCAGCAGCTTAGGAGGGGAGGCAGATACGCAGTATTTT

v_gene: TRBV20-1
abundance: NA
j_gene: TRBJ2-3
d_gene: TRBD2
CDR3aa: CSASWLAGSSTDTQYF
CDR3nt: TGCAGTGCTAGTTGGCTAGCGGGATCTAGCACAGATACGCAGTATTTT

v_gene: TRBV11-2
abundance: NA
j_gene: TRBJ2-7
d_gene: TRBD1
CDR3aa: CASSPHRTGDRIYEQYF
CDR3nt: TGTGCCAGCAGCCCCCATAGGACGGGGGACAGGATCTACGAGCAGTACTTC

v_gene: TRBV28
abundance: NA
j_gene: TRBJ2-3
d_gene: NA
CDR3aa: CASRLWPGGTDTQYF
CDR3nt: TGTGCCAGCAGGTTGTGGCCGGGTGGCACAGATACGCAGTATTTT

v_gene: TRBV5-1
abundance: NA
j_gene: TRBJ2-7
d_gene: TRBD2
CDR3aa: CASSAQTSGYSYEQYF
CDR3nt: TGCGCCAGCAGCGCTCAGACTAGCGGTTATTCCTACGAGCAGTACTTC

v_gene: TRBV30
abundance: NA
j_gene: TRBJ1-1
d_gene: NA
CDR3aa: CAWSVWSRTEAFF
CDR3nt: TGTGCCTGGAGTGTATGGAGTCGGACTGAAGCTTTCTTT

v_gene: TRBV7-3
abundance: few
j_gene: TRBJ2-5
d_gene: NA
CDR3aa: CASSLTGAAETQYF
CDR3nt: TGTGCCAGCAGCTTAACGGGAGCCGCGGAGACCCAGTACTTC

v_gene: TRBV7-3
abundance: NA
j_gene: TRBJ2-3
d_gene: NA
CDR3aa: CASGLTVGVTDTQYF
CDR3nt: TGTGCCAGCGGCTTAACGGTCGGGGTCACAGATACGCAGTATTTT

v_gene: TRBV9
abundance: NA
j_gene: TRBJ2-7
d_gene: NA
CDR3aa: CASSAPRAGSEQYF
CDR3nt: TGTGCCAGCAGCGCCCCTCGGGCTGGAAGCGAGCAGTACTTC

v_gene: TRBV5-6
abundance: NA
j_gene: TRBJ2-2
d_gene: TRBD1
CDR3aa: CASSRGQGNTGELFF
CDR3nt: TGTGCCAGCAGCCGCGGACAGGGGAACACCGGGGAGCTGTTTTTT

v_gene: TRBV14
abundance: NA
j_gene: TRBJ1-4
d_gene: NA
CDR3aa: CASSRRRKTGTNEKLFF
CDR3nt: TGTGCCAGCAGCCGACGACGGAAGACAGGAACTAATGAAAAACTGTTTTTT

v_gene: TRBV12-3/TRBV12-4
abundance: once
j_gene: TRBJ2-2
d_gene: TRBD2
CDR3aa: CASSLWDGGGTGELFF
CDR3nt: TGTGCCAGCAGTTTATGGGACGGGGGGGGTACCGGGGAGCTGTTTTTT

v_gene: TRBV12-3/TRBV12-4
abundance: many
j_gene: TRBJ2-3
d_gene: NA
CDR3aa: CASRSGGDTQYF
CDR3nt: TGTGCCAGCAGATCGGGGGGCGATACGCAGTATTTT

v_gene: TRBV20-1
abundance: NA
j_gene: TRBJ2-1
d_gene: TRBD2
CDR3aa: CSAPILERGGYNEQFF
CDR3nt: TGCAGTGCGCCCATTCTAGAGCGGGGGGGATATAATGAGCAGTTCTTC

v_gene: TRBV9
abundance: NA
j_gene: TRBJ2-5
d_gene: TRBD2
CDR3aa: CASSATGGLTEQYF
CDR3nt: TGTGCCAGCAGCGCGACGGGGGGGCTCACTGAGCAGTACTTC

v_gene: TRBV7-9
abundance: NA
j_gene: TRBJ1-6
d_gene: TRBD1
CDR3aa: CASSTDITGGISPLHF
CDR3nt: TGTGCCAGCAGCACCGACATCACAGGGGGAATTTCACCCCTCCACTTT